The 21 T cell receptor beta chains below come from one sample, sequenced in a study of shared clonotypes between healthy human individuals. Assay: immunoSEQ multiplex PCR; the TCRdb copy retains only in-frame clones and omits some. The sample records roughly 2,500,000 clones, 80% to 95% being singletons. Material: naive CD4+ T cells from PBMCs. The subset was: CD45RA+ positively selected. The receptors stem from a man between 18 and 35 years old in good health. Some clones in this sample may be carry-over from other donors' samples.

The CDR3 loop reads CASSPGTDKQYF. In nucleotides, the CDR3 is TGTGCCAGCAGCCCCGGGACAGACAAGCAGTACTTC. The rearrangement links TRBV7-8 to TRBJ2-7, with 7 bases matching TRBD1. In germline, CDR1 is SGHVS, CDR2 FQNEAQ. CDR3 size: 12 residues. V dropped 5 bases and J dropped 8; count of bases not matched to a gene: 6.

The chain is built from TRBV27 and TRBJ2-5; TRBD2 matches 10 bases. The V gene's germline CDR1 is MNHEY and CDR2 SMNVEV (reference sequence). CDR3 size: 15 residues. Trimming took 4 bases from V and 5 from J; bases not matched to a gene: 7. The CDR3 DNA follows: TGTGCCAGCAGTTCCCTAGCGGGAGTTGGGGAGACCCAGTACTTC. It encodes CASSSLAGVGETQYF.

The V call is TRBV7-9, the J call TRBJ2-7; 11 bases line up with TRBD2. V trimming: 4 bases; J trimming: 7 bases; junction bases outside the gene matches: 15. In germline, CDR1 is SEHNR, CDR2 FQNEAQ (reference sequence). The CDR3 covers 17 residues. CDR3 residues: CASSSQLQGLAEWEQYF. The DNA for the CDR3 is TGTGCCAGCAGCTCTCAACTACAGGGACTAGCGGAATGGGAGCAGTACTTC.

The V call is TRBV6-5, the J call TRBJ2-7; D remains unclear. The germline V gene encodes CDR1 MNHEY and CDR2 SVGAGI. This CDR3 region has 13 residues. V was cut by 11 bases and J by 3 bases, with 17 bases left in between. CDR3 sequence reads: CAASRTVDYEQYF. CDR3 sequence (DNA): TGTGCCGCCTCTCGGACGGTTGACTACGAGCAGTACTTC.

V and J are TRBV5-4 and TRBJ2-7, with a tentative D call TRBD1 (5 bases). The CDR3 has 14 residues. V was pared by 0 bases and J by 3 bases, with 10 bases between. The V gene's germline CDR1 is SGHNT and CDR2 YYREEE (reference sequence). CDR3 protein: CASSLDQGSYEQYF. CDR3 coding DNA: TGTGCCAGCAGCTTGGATCAGGGCAGCTACGAGCAGTACTTC.

The chain couples TRBV6-1 to TRBJ2-2, with unresolved D. V dropped 2 bases and J dropped 5 bases, with 9 bases sitting between them. Germline assignment: CDR1 MNHNS and CDR2 SASEGT. The length of the CDR3 is 14 residues. The CDR3 region is CASSEKWHTGELFF. CDR3 sequence (DNA): TGTGCCAGCAGTGAAAAGTGGCATACCGGGGAGCTGTTTTTT.

The chain is built from TRBV4-3 and TRBJ2-3, with D perhaps matching TRBD1 (5 bases). Germline CDR1 LGHNA, CDR2 YSLEER. The CDR3 has 16 residues. Between the trimmed V and J ends, which lost 0 bases and 6 bases, there was a span of 16 bases. The CDR3 region has the DNA TGCGCCAGCAGCCAAGATGGGCCAGGGTTAACTGATACGCAGTATTTT. Its translation: CASSQDGPGLTDTQYF.

In DNA, the CDR3 is TGTGCCACGCTCGGATCGGGGCATGAGCAGTTCTTC. As protein: CATLGSGHEQFF. The chain uses TRBV28 and TRBJ2-1; D tentatively fits TRBD1 or TRBD2 (5 bases each). The CDR3 is made up of 12 amino acids. V gave up 10 bases and J gave up 8 bases, with 15 bases separating them. CDR1 is MDHEN and CDR2 is SYDVKM in the germline V gene. The complete variable domain, with remaining parts taken from reference TRBV28 and TRBJ2-1, reads DVKVTQSSRYLVKRTGEKVFLECVQDMDHENMFWYRQDPGLGLRLIYFSYDVKMKEKGDIPEGYSVSREKKERFSLILESASTNQTSMYLCATLGSGHEQFFGPGTRLTVL.

This clone was seen a few times. The same CDR3 arises from other DNA sequences in this sample as well. The rearrangement joins TRBV6-5 to TRBJ2-7; 11 bases are shared with TRBD2. The CDR3 runs 16 residues. With 0 bases clipped from V and 2 bases from J, the junction kept 3 bases outside the gene matches. Germline V gene data show CDR1 as MNHEY and CDR2 as SVGAGI. The CDR3 reads CASSYSGTSGTYEQYF. Written as DNA, the CDR3 is TGTGCCAGCAGTTACTCCGGGACTAGCGGAACCTACGAGCAGTACTTC.

CDR3 sequence: CASRPSWTRNTGELFF. In DNA form, the CDR3 reads TGTGCCAGCAGACCAAGTTGGACGAGGAACACCGGGGAGCTGTTTTTT. The chain is built from TRBV27 and TRBJ2-2, with D unresolved. The CDR3 extends over 16 amino acids. The germline CDR1 and CDR2 sequences are MNHEY and SMNVEV (reference sequence). Deletions cut 6 bases from V and 1 base from J, with 15 bases between.

This chain links TRBV5-6 with TRBJ1-5; D may be TRBD1 (6 bases). Germline V CDR1 and CDR2: SGHDT, YYEEEE. V dropped 0 bases and J dropped 4 bases, with 8 bases sitting between them. The CDR3 has 14 amino acids. CDR3 DNA: TGTGCCAGCAGCTTGGCAGGGGCAAATCAGCCCCAGCATTTT. This codes for CASSLAGANQPQHF.

J is TRBJ2-1 and V is TRBV5-1; D remains unclear. The CDR3 runs to 13 residues. V gave up 0 bases and J gave up 8 bases, with 9 bases separating them. Germline V lookup: CDR1 SGHRS, CDR2 YFSETQ. The CDR3 DNA follows: TGCGCCAGCAGCTTGGGCCATGGCGATGAGCAGTTCTTC. Residues: CASSLGHGDEQFF.

The J gene is TRBJ2-3, the V gene TRBV5-4, with TRBD2 identical over 9 bases. V dropped 3 bases and J dropped 1; count of bases not matched to a gene: 6. The CDR3 spans 16 residues. The germline CDR1 and CDR2 sequences are SGHNT and YYREEE (reference sequence). The CDR3 sequence is CASSSRLADGTDTQYF. CDR3 coding DNA: TGTGCCAGCAGCTCAAGACTAGCGGATGGCACAGATACGCAGTATTTT.

About this clone itself: The sample has other DNA sequences that encode this CDR3 too. The chain carries TRBV6-1 and TRBJ1-1; D may be TRBD1 (5 bases). Germline V gene data show CDR1 as MNHNS and CDR2 as SASEGT. The CDR3 sequence is 14 residues long. Trimming stripped 4 bases from V and 1 base from J, with 10 bases between. CDR3 sequence reads: CASSAGTGNTEAFF. The CDR3 region has the DNA TGTGCCAGCAGTGCCGGTACAGGGAACACTGAAGCTTTCTTT.

The V call is TRBV11-2, the J call TRBJ2-1, with D possibly matching TRBD2 (6 bases). V gave up 7 bases and J gave up 2 bases, with 15 bases separating them. CDR3 length equals 15 residues. Germline CDR1 and CDR2: SGHAT and FQNNGV. CDR3 sequence (DNA): TGTGCCAGCACTTCCGGGACTCTGGCCTACAATGAGCAGTTCTTC. This codes for CASTSGTLAYNEQFF.

V usage is TRBV15 and J usage is TRBJ2-1, with D possibly matching TRBD2 (5 bases). The CDR3 has 16 amino acids. CDR1 LNHNV and CDR2 YYDKDF come from the germline V gene (reference sequence). V was clipped by 6 bases and J by 5 bases, with 20 bases between them. CDR3 loop: CATRRVRYIGNNEQFF. Here the CDR3 DNA reads TGTGCCACCAGGCGAGTCAGGTACATCGGGAACAATGAGCAGTTCTTC.

This clone was counted a single time. The chain employs TRBV27 and TRBJ1-5; 8 bases line up with TRBD1. CDR1 and CDR2 from the germline V gene are MNHEY and SMNVEV (reference sequence). V lost 6 bases to trimming and J lost 2 bases; unmatched junction nucleotides: 12. There are 17 residues in the CDR3. The CDR3 sequence is CASSPGQGIRGNQPQHF. CDR3 coding DNA: TGTGCCAGCAGCCCCGGACAGGGAATAAGGGGCAATCAGCCCCAGCATTTT.

This clone was seen more than once but under ten times. Other DNA sequences in this specimen translate into the identical CDR3. The J gene is TRBJ1-5, the V gene TRBV28, with unresolved D. The CDR3 runs 12 residues. Trimming cost V 7 bases and J 0 bases, with 4 bases left between them. CDR1 is MDHEN and CDR2 is SYDVKM in the germline V gene. CDR3 DNA: TGTGCCAGCACCTATAGCAATCAGCCCCAGCATTTT. Translation gives CASTYSNQPQHF.

This sequence joins TRBV25-1 and TRBJ1-1, with D unresolved. CDR1 is MGHDK and CDR2 is SYGVNS in the germline V gene. This CDR3 is 13 amino acids long. The V end was cut by 7 bases, the J end by 0 bases, with 9 bases between. In nucleotides, the CDR3 is TGTGCCAGCACCAATCTAATGAACACTGAAGCTTTCTTT. It yields the protein CASTNLMNTEAFF.

This rearrangement joins TRBV27 to TRBJ2-2; D could derive from TRBD1 or TRBD2 (7 bases each). The V end was cut by 3 bases, the J end by 7 bases, with 15 bases between. This CDR3 region has 15 residues. Germline V gene data show CDR1 as MNHEY and CDR2 as SMNVEV (reference sequence). The CDR3 DNA sequence: TGTGCCAGCAGTTTCGGGGGGACAGCACTCGGGGAGCTGTTTTTT. Translation: CASSFGGTALGELFF.

The chain carries TRBV27 and TRBJ1-5; D unresolved. Germline CDR1 reads MNHEY; CDR2 reads SMNVEV (reference sequence). The germline V and J ends were trimmed by 2 bases and 0 bases, with 11 bases remaining between them. This CDR3 comprises 16 residues. This CDR3 is CASSLPGYLSNQPQHF. The CDR3 DNA follows: TGTGCCAGCAGTTTACCCGGATACCTTAGCAATCAGCCCCAGCATTTT.